These T cell receptor beta chains were read from a single sample in a study of cytomegalovirus exposure and HLA in healthy donors. Using immunoSEQ multiplex PCR, the repertoire was profiled, and TCRdb retains in-frame clones only, with some absent. The profile shows 90,000 to 140,000 clones, about 83% of them singletons. The sequenced material came from PBMCs. The receptors stem from a man younger than 35 in good health and CMV-seronegative. Both conserved end residues are part of each CDR3. The D gene is left open where the match is weak. Only part of the rows carry a size: once, few, many, or a class if the clone is expanded.

j_gene: TRBJ1-2; v_gene: TRBV7-9; abundance: .; d_gene: .; CDR3aa: CASSRTANYGYTF; CDR3nt: TGTGCCAGCAGCCGGACAGCTAACTATGGCTACACCTTC
j_gene: TRBJ2-1; v_gene: TRBV10-3; abundance: once; d_gene: TRBD2; CDR3aa: CASTPGLAAVPRGNEQFF; CDR3nt: TGTGCCAGCACACCGGGACTAGCGGCCGTCCCTCGAGGCAATGAGCAGTTCTTC
j_gene: TRBJ2-1; v_gene: TRBV7-8; abundance: once; d_gene: .; CDR3aa: CASSLPLVSYNEQFF; CDR3nt: TGTGCCAGCAGCTTACCACTAGTTTCCTACAATGAGCAGTTCTTC
j_gene: TRBJ1-2; v_gene: TRBV7-2; abundance: .; d_gene: .; CDR3aa: CASSQDSPRYGYTF; CDR3nt: TGTGCCAGCAGCCAGGACAGCCCACGCTATGGCTACACCTTC
j_gene: TRBJ1-3; v_gene: TRBV7-3; abundance: .; d_gene: .; CDR3aa: CASSLNQGGNTIYF; CDR3nt: TGTGCCAGCAGCTTAAATCAGGGAGGAAACACCATATATTTT
j_gene: TRBJ1-2; v_gene: TRBV28; abundance: .; d_gene: TRBD1; CDR3aa: CASSAGDRGQYFYGYTF; CDR3nt: TGTGCCAGCAGTGCCGGGGACAGGGGCCAGTACTTCTATGGCTACACCTTC
j_gene: TRBJ1-1; v_gene: TRBV29-1; abundance: .; d_gene: .; CDR3aa: CSVERGSSSEAFF; CDR3nt: TGCAGCGTTGAGCGGGGGAGCTCTAGTGAAGCTTTCTTT
j_gene: TRBJ2-1; v_gene: TRBV2; abundance: once; d_gene: .; CDR3aa: CASSEERPYNEQFF; CDR3nt: TGTGCCAGCAGTGAAGAGCGGCCCTACAATGAGCAGTTCTTC
j_gene: TRBJ1-4; v_gene: TRBV18; abundance: .; d_gene: .; CDR3aa: CASSPRQVATNEKLFF; CDR3nt: TGTGCCAGCTCACCACGGCAGGTTGCAACTAATGAAAAACTGTTTTTT
j_gene: TRBJ2-1; v_gene: TRBV21-1; abundance: once; d_gene: .; CDR3aa: CASSNLRHGQTNEQFF; CDR3nt: TGTGCCAGCAGCAATTTGCGCCACGGACAGACCAATGAGCAGTTCTTC
j_gene: TRBJ1-1; v_gene: TRBV19; abundance: .; d_gene: .; CDR3aa: CASSIRLTVVNTEAFF; CDR3nt: TGTGCCAGTAGTATCCGACTGACAGTTGTGAACACTGAAGCTTTCTTT
j_gene: TRBJ2-4; v_gene: TRBV6-4; abundance: .; d_gene: .; CDR3aa: CASSSDVEGGNIQYF; CDR3nt: TGTGCCAGCAGTTCGGACGTCGAGGGCGGAAACATTCAGTACTTC
j_gene: TRBJ1-1; v_gene: TRBV27; abundance: .; d_gene: TRBD1; CDR3aa: CASSLIRDRATEAFF; CDR3nt: TGTGCCAGCAGTTTAATCCGGGACAGGGCCACTGAAGCTTTCTTT
j_gene: TRBJ1-1; v_gene: TRBV6-5; abundance: once; d_gene: TRBD1; CDR3aa: CASSGTGRAFTEAFF; CDR3nt: TGTGCCAGCAGCGGGACAGGGAGAGCGTTCACTGAAGCTTTCTTT
j_gene: TRBJ2-1; v_gene: TRBV5-1; abundance: .; d_gene: .; CDR3aa: CASSLSGPYNEQFF; CDR3nt: TGCGCCAGCAGCTTAAGCGGCCCCTACAATGAGCAGTTCTTC
j_gene: TRBJ2-7; v_gene: TRBV6-1; abundance: .; d_gene: .; CDR3aa: CASSDPGSNYEQYF; CDR3nt: TGTGCCAGCAGTGACCCCGGGAGCAACTACGAGCAGTACTTC
j_gene: TRBJ1-2; v_gene: TRBV11-3; abundance: .; d_gene: .; CDR3aa: CASSLRGSYGCTF; CDR3nt: TGTGCCAGCAGCTTAAGGGGAAGCTATGGCTGCACCTTC
j_gene: TRBJ2-5; v_gene: TRBV7-9; abundance: .; d_gene: .; CDR3aa: CASSLDLSQETQYF; CDR3nt: TGTGCCAGCAGCCTTGACTTGAGCCAAGAGACCCAGTACTTC
j_gene: TRBJ2-7; v_gene: TRBV9; abundance: .; d_gene: TRBD1; CDR3aa: CASSANRGNEQYF; CDR3nt: TGTGCCAGCAGCGCTAACAGGGGAAACGAGCAGTACTTC
j_gene: TRBJ1-1; v_gene: TRBV6-5; abundance: .; d_gene: .; CDR3aa: CASSYSQGMNTEAFF; CDR3nt: TGTGCCAGCAGTTACTCACAGGGCATGAACACTGAAGCTTTCTTT
j_gene: TRBJ2-3; v_gene: TRBV21-1; abundance: .; d_gene: .; CDR3aa: CASRNRAGESTDTQYF; CDR3nt: TGTGCCAGCAGAAACCGAGCGGGAGAGAGCACAGATACGCAGTATTTT
j_gene: TRBJ1-2; v_gene: TRBV23-1; abundance: .; d_gene: .; CDR3aa: CASSIHDKNYGYTF; CDR3nt: TGCGCCAGCAGTATCCATGACAAGAACTATGGCTACACCTTC
j_gene: TRBJ2-7; v_gene: TRBV7-3; abundance: once; d_gene: TRBD2; CDR3aa: CASRSAGGPGEQYF; CDR3nt: TGTGCCAGCAGGTCAGCGGGAGGGCCAGGAGAGCAGTACTTC
j_gene: TRBJ1-2; v_gene: TRBV6-5; abundance: .; d_gene: .; CDR3aa: CASRRDQDYGYTF; CDR3nt: TGTGCCAGCAGGCGAGATCAGGACTATGGCTACACCTTC
j_gene: TRBJ1-5; v_gene: TRBV2; abundance: .; d_gene: .; CDR3aa: CASRDLQRGISF; CDR3nt: TGTGCCAGCAGAGATTTACAGCGGGGGATATCATTT
j_gene: TRBJ2-1; v_gene: TRBV19; abundance: .; d_gene: TRBD2; CDR3aa: CASSRGPGREVYNEQFF; CDR3nt: TGTGCCAGTAGTAGGGGGCCGGGGCGGGAGGTTTACAATGAGCAGTTCTTC
j_gene: TRBJ2-1; v_gene: TRBV5-1; abundance: once; d_gene: TRBD2; CDR3aa: CASSLWLRGSYNEQFF; CDR3nt: TGCGCCAGCAGCTTGTGGTTGCGCGGGAGCTACAATGAGCAGTTCTTC
j_gene: TRBJ2-7; v_gene: TRBV10-3; abundance: .; d_gene: TRBD2; CDR3aa: CAISELASGRVAEQYF; CDR3nt: TGTGCCATCAGTGAGTTGGCTAGCGGGAGAGTGGCGGAGCAGTACTTC
j_gene: TRBJ1-1; v_gene: TRBV7-8; abundance: .; d_gene: .; CDR3aa: CASSLQGSDAFF; CDR3nt: TGTGCCAGCAGCTTACAGGGGTCAGATGCTTTCTTT
j_gene: TRBJ2-2; v_gene: TRBV9; abundance: .; d_gene: TRBD1; CDR3aa: CASSVGQGSGELFF; CDR3nt: TGTGCCAGCAGCGTAGGACAGGGCTCCGGGGAGCTGTTTTTT
j_gene: TRBJ2-3; v_gene: TRBV9; abundance: .; d_gene: TRBD2; CDR3aa: CASSYRDYPSVDTQYF; CDR3nt: TGTGCCAGCAGCTACCGGGACTACCCATCGGTAGATACGCAGTATTTT
j_gene: TRBJ2-3; v_gene: TRBV18; abundance: .; d_gene: .; CDR3aa: CASSPMEADTQYF; CDR3nt: TGTGCCAGCTCACCAATGGAGGCAGATACGCAGTATTTT
j_gene: TRBJ1-1; v_gene: TRBV7-8; abundance: .; d_gene: .; CDR3aa: CASSLARLGTESTEAFF; CDR3nt: TGTGCCAGCAGCTTAGCGAGGCTGGGTACGGAGAGCACTGAAGCTTTCTTT
j_gene: TRBJ2-1; v_gene: TRBV27; abundance: once; d_gene: .; CDR3aa: CASSFWAGNNEQFF; CDR3nt: TGTGCCAGCAGTTTTTGGGCGGGGAACAATGAGCAGTTCTTC
j_gene: TRBJ1-1; v_gene: TRBV11-2; abundance: .; d_gene: .; CDR3aa: CASSFSSGNTEAFF; CDR3nt: TGTGCCAGCAGCTTTTCCTCAGGGAACACTGAAGCTTTCTTT
j_gene: TRBJ2-6; v_gene: TRBV4-3; abundance: medium-sized; d_gene: .; CDR3aa: CASSQETGRGANVLTF; CDR3nt: TGCGCCAGCAGCCAAGAGACAGGGAGGGGGGCCAACGTCCTGACTTTC
j_gene: TRBJ1-3; v_gene: TRBV30; abundance: .; d_gene: TRBD1; CDR3aa: CAWSVQGGGNTIYF; CDR3nt: TGTGCCTGGAGTGTACAGGGGGGAGGAAACACCATATATTTT
j_gene: TRBJ1-4; v_gene: TRBV7-2; abundance: .; d_gene: .; CDR3aa: CASSLVRGEKLFF; CDR3nt: TGTGCCAGCAGCTTAGTACGGGGGGAAAAACTGTTTTTT
j_gene: TRBJ2-6; v_gene: TRBV27; abundance: .; d_gene: .; CDR3aa: CASRLQGTGANVLTF; CDR3nt: TGTGCCAGCAGGCTACAGGGAACTGGGGCCAACGTCCTGACTTTC
j_gene: TRBJ1-2; v_gene: TRBV29-1; abundance: .; d_gene: .; CDR3aa: CSVAHNYGYTF; CDR3nt: TGCAGCGTTGCCCATAACTATGGCTACACCTTC
j_gene: TRBJ2-2; v_gene: TRBV19; abundance: .; d_gene: .; CDR3aa: CASGSSNTGELFF; CDR3nt: TGTGCTTCGGGTAGTTCGAACACCGGGGAGCTGTTTTTT
j_gene: TRBJ1-5; v_gene: TRBV7-8; abundance: few; d_gene: TRBD1; CDR3aa: CASSRRTGGLSNQPQHF; CDR3nt: TGTGCCAGCAGCCGCAGGACAGGGGGCCTTAGCAATCAGCCCCAGCATTTT
j_gene: TRBJ1-1; v_gene: TRBV27; abundance: .; d_gene: .; CDR3aa: CASSLNLGGTEAFF; CDR3nt: TGTGCCAGCAGTTTAAATCTGGGAGGCACTGAAGCTTTCTTT
j_gene: TRBJ1-1; v_gene: TRBV7-9; abundance: .; d_gene: .; CDR3aa: CASSLVQGLGNTEAFF; CDR3nt: TGTGCCAGCAGCTTAGTTCAGGGGTTGGGTAACACTGAAGCTTTCTTT
j_gene: TRBJ2-3; v_gene: TRBV14; abundance: .; d_gene: .; CDR3aa: CASSLSPGVSTDTQYF; CDR3nt: TGTGCCAGCAGTCTCAGTCCGGGAGTTTCCACAGATACGCAGTATTTT
j_gene: TRBJ2-1; v_gene: TRBV6-4; abundance: .; d_gene: .; CDR3aa: CASSYDTSYNEQFF; CDR3nt: TGTGCCAGCAGTTACGACACCTCCTACAATGAGCAGTTCTTC
j_gene: TRBJ1-1; v_gene: TRBV28; abundance: .; d_gene: TRBD1; CDR3aa: CASSFSLTGLRAFF; CDR3nt: TGTGCCAGCAGTTTCTCCTTGACAGGGCTAAGGGCTTTCTTT
j_gene: TRBJ1-1; v_gene: TRBV7-2; abundance: once; d_gene: .; CDR3aa: CASSRGLGNTEAFF; CDR3nt: TGTGCCAGCAGCAGGGGACTGGGAAACACTGAAGCTTTCTTT